These T cell receptor beta chains were read from a single sample in a study of blood T cell repertoires in COVID-19. Assay used: immunoSEQ multiplex PCR; TCRdb lists only in-frame clones, some missing. Of about 260,000 clones in the sample, 80% to 90% were seen once. Sequences were obtained from peripheral blood. The source of these receptors is a woman between 40 and 55 years old with acute or convalescent COVID-19. Both conserved end residues are part of each CDR3. D genes are given only for firm matches. Clone size, where shown, is once, few, many, or a class for clones that have expanded.

>TRBJ1-4|-|TRBV6-2/TRBV6-3|-
CASSYWGSPTNEKLFF
TGTGCCAGCAGTTACTGGGGCTCCCCAACTAATGAAAAACTGTTTTTT
>TRBJ2-1|-|TRBV12-3/TRBV12-4|-
CASSLKSYNEQFF
TGTGCCAGCAGTTTAAAGAGTTACAATGAGCAGTTCTTC
>TRBJ2-3|-|TRBV18|TRBD2
CASSPPGASGGTDTQYF
TGTGCCAGCTCACCACCGGGGGCTAGCGGGGGCACAGATACGCAGTATTTT
>TRBJ1-1|-|TRBV27|-
CASSPGGARGAFF
TGTGCCAGCAGTCCCGGGGGGGCCAGGGGAGCTTTCTTT
>TRBJ2-5|-|TRBV18|-
CASSPQGLETQYF
TGTGCCAGCTCACCACAGGGGTTGGAGACCCAGTACTTC
>TRBJ1-1|-|TRBV10-3|TRBD1
CAIREDRAGYTEAFF
TGTGCCATCAGGGAAGACAGGGCGGGATACACTGAAGCTTTCTTT
>TRBJ1-5|-|TRBV5-5|-
CASSLDFEHQGHQPQHF
TGTGCCAGCAGCTTGGATTTCGAGCACCAGGGCCATCAGCCCCAGCATTTT
>TRBJ1-6|-|TRBV29-1|-
CSVVEGNSPLHF
TGCAGCGTTGTGGAGGGGAATTCACCCCTCCACTTT
>TRBJ1-5|-|TRBV12-2|-
CASRFQGAPGQPQHF
TGTGCAAGTCGCTTTCAAGGAGCTCCCGGGCAGCCCCAGCATTTT
>TRBJ2-3|-|TRBV14|-
CASSQQAGVNTQYF
TGTGCCAGCAGCCAACAGGCAGGGGTGAATACGCAGTATTTT
>TRBJ2-1|-|TRBV30|-
CAVNTGTRYNEQFF
TGTGCCGTCAACACCGGGACTCGATACAATGAGCAGTTCTTC
>TRBJ1-3|-|TRBV10-3|TRBD1
CAISGPGTGQLSGNTIYF
TGTGCCATCAGTGGGCCCGGGACAGGGCAACTCTCTGGAAACACCATATATTTT
>TRBJ1-6|-|TRBV27|-
CASSRGGYNSPLHF
TGTGCCAGCAGCCGTGGCGGGTATAATTCACCCCTCCACTTT
>TRBJ1-1|-|TRBV3-1/TRBV3-2|-
CASSQRHLEAFF
TGTGCCAGCAGCCAGCGGCATCTTGAAGCTTTCTTT
>TRBJ1-3|-|TRBV9|-
CASSQGVTFSGNTIYF
TGTGCCAGCAGCCAAGGGGTCACATTCTCTGGAAACACCATATATTTT
>TRBJ2-2|-|TRBV7-8|-
CASSLRDWPYTGELFF
TGTGCCAGCAGCCTACGGGACTGGCCCTACACCGGGGAGCTGTTTTTT
>TRBJ2-1|-|TRBV6-5|TRBD1
CASKGATGGNEQFF
TGTGCCAGCAAAGGGGCGACAGGGGGCAATGAGCAGTTCTTC
>TRBJ2-1|-|TRBV24-1|TRBD2
CATSDLSGGVRNNEQFF
TGTGCCACCAGTGATTTAAGCGGGGGAGTTCGAAACAATGAGCAGTTCTTC
>TRBJ1-1|-|TRBV9|TRBD1
CASSVGDRGGAFF
TGTGCCAGCAGCGTAGGAGACAGGGGGGGAGCTTTCTTT
>TRBJ1-1|once|TRBV2|-
CASSEADMNTEAFF
TGTGCCAGCAGTGAAGCGGACATGAACACTGAAGCTTTCTTT
>TRBJ1-2|-|TRBV29-1|TRBD1
CSVTTGDNDYGYTF
TGCAGCGTAACTACAGGGGACAACGACTATGGCTACACCTTC
>TRBJ1-2|-|TRBV6-5|-
CASSPGQGGYGYTF
TGTGCCAGCAGTCCCGGGCAGGGCGGATATGGCTACACCTTC
>TRBJ1-2|-|TRBV27|TRBD1
CASSFRADRVTGYTF
TGTGCCAGCAGTTTTCGGGCGGACAGGGTAACTGGCTACACCTTC
>TRBJ2-1|few|TRBV27|-
CASSGSYNEQFF
TGTGCCAGCAGCGGGAGTTACAATGAGCAGTTCTTC